The clone carrying this T cell receptor beta chain was observed many times. Preparation of the TCRbeta library used unique molecular identifiers. MiXCR, run by TCRdb on the PCR reads, gives a single entry per CDR3 protein. The top ten hold 3% to 3.5% of the sample, which has 190,000 or so distinct CDR3 sequences, around 7% seen once. The data belong to a study of T-cell reconstitution after alpha-beta-depleted transplantation in children. The germline V and J ends were trimmed by 3 bases and 8 bases, with 14 bases remaining between them. The length of the CDR3 is 14 residues. Sequencing used PBMCs from the stem cell graft donor, obtained from the stem cell graft. This receptor was identified in a human donor who donated a stem cell graft to a child with Wiskott-Aldrich syndrome. The J gene is TRBJ2-1, the V gene TRBV12-3 or TRBV12-4; D is perhaps TRBD2 (5 bases). The CDR3 bases are TGTGCCAGCAGTTTCAGAGGATCCGGGGATGAGCAGTTCTTC. Protein sequence: CASSFRGSGDEQFF.